Below are 19 T cell receptor beta chains sequenced from a single sample in a study of blood T cell repertoires in COVID-19. The method was immunoSEQ multiplex PCR; TCRdb's version includes in-frame clones alone and lacks a portion of them. The sample lists 25,000 to 30,000 clones; nearly 90% were seen once. The sequenced material came from peripheral blood. All receptors come from a human donor with acute or convalescent COVID-19. The donor label of this sample is uncertain.

The rearrangement uses TRBV6-1 and TRBJ2-7; D perhaps matches TRBD1 (6 bases). V was trimmed by 2 bases and J by 7 bases, leaving 9 bases between them. This CDR3 contains 12 residues. The V gene's germline CDR1 is MNHNS and CDR2 SASEGT. For the CDR3, the DNA is TGTGCCAGCAGTGAACAGGGGCGAGAGCAGTACGTC. This codes for CASSEQGREQYV.

The J gene is TRBJ2-1, the V gene TRBV27; 10 nucleotides align to TRBD2. The CDR3 loop spans 16 amino acids. Per germline, CDR1 MNHEY and CDR2 SMNVEV (reference sequence). V shed 7 bases and J 6 bases; nucleotides not matched to a gene: 12. In DNA, the CDR3 is TGTGCCAGCAATCCCCTCGCTAGCGGGAGATCCAATGAGCAGTTCTTC. Its protein product is CASNPLASGRSNEQFF.

The V gene is TRBV19, the J gene TRBJ2-7; 8 nucleotides match TRBD1. This CDR3 has 14 residues. The germline CDR1 and CDR2 sequences are LNHDA and SQIVND (reference sequence). V gave up 5 bases and J gave up 8 bases; unmatched junction bases: 11. CDR3 residues: CASSAGPDRAKQYF. Here the CDR3 DNA reads TGTGCCAGTAGTGCTGGCCCGGACAGGGCTAAGCAGTACTTC.

This clone was observed a few times. Sequence at one end of the junction differs from germline and may be a read error. The chain recombines TRBV6-5 with TRBJ2-7, with D unresolved. The CDR3 is made up of 13 amino acids. CDR1 and CDR2 (germline): MNHEY, SVGAGI. CDR3 coding DNA: TGTGCCAGCAGCCCAGTGGAGATCTACGGGCAGTACTTC. Translation gives CASSPVEIYGQYF.

The V and J genes are TRBV11-2 and TRBJ2-5; maybe TRBD1 (6 bases). This CDR3 spans 15 amino acids. V lost 2 bases and J 5 bases, leaving 15 bases between the germline ends. Germline CDR1 and CDR2: SGHAT and FQNNGV. This CDR3 is CASSLSDRFGETQYF. CDR3 in DNA: TGTGCCAGCAGCTTAAGTGACAGGTTCGGCGAGACCCAGTACTTC.

This clone was found many times. The rearrangement links TRBV9 to TRBJ2-3; unclear D gene. V lost 3 bases, J lost 3 bases, and 11 bases lay in between. The CDR3 consists of 14 residues. The germline gives CDR1 SGDLS, CDR2 YYNGEE. The chain's CDR3 is CASSGRSLTDTQYF. DNA for the CDR3: TGTGCCAGCAGCGGACGGTCACTAACAGATACGCAGTATTTT.

The genes are TRBV5-6 and TRBJ2-1; a weak D match, TRBD2 (7 bases). The CDR3 is 16 amino acids. With 4 bases removed from V and 6 bases from J, the gap between germline ends came to 20 bases. Germline V lookup: CDR1 SGHDT, CDR2 YYEEEE. The CDR3 region has the DNA TGTGCCAGCAGCCTCGGGGGGCTCGTGGGAATCAATGAGCAGTTCTTC. Residues: CASSLGGLVGINEQFF.

This clone was counted a few times. The CDR3 here is CATSRDPRGQGQPQHF. The CDR3 DNA reads as TGTGCCACCAGCAGAGATCCGAGGGGGCAAGGGCAGCCCCAGCATTTT. The chain joins TRBV15 to TRBJ1-5; 7 bases line up with TRBD1. CDR1 and CDR2 (germline): LNHNV, YYDKDF (reference sequence). V lost 0 bases to trimming and J lost 7 bases; unmatched junction nucleotides: 9. The CDR3 sequence is 16 residues long.

In its sample, this clone was seen a few times. The chain carries TRBV12-3 or TRBV12-4 and TRBJ2-7; TRBD1 matches at 7 bases. The CDR3 runs to 12 residues. The ends lost 5 bases at V and 7 bases at J; junction bases unmatched: 5. The CDR3, as DNA: TGTGCCAGCAGTCTACAGGGGCTAGAGCAGTACTTC. Translated: CASSLQGLEQYF.

The J gene is TRBJ1-5, the V gene TRBV18; 8 bases agree with TRBD1. From germline, CDR1 is KGHSH and CDR2 LQKENI. The CDR3 totals 15 residues. The V gene end was trimmed by 5 bases and the J gene end by 2 bases; junction bases not matched to a gene: 5. For the CDR3, the DNA is TGTGCCAGCTCAGCCGGACAGGGAGGCAATCAGCCCCAGCATTTT. Amino acid sequence: CASSAGQGGNQPQHF.

This chain links TRBV28 with TRBJ1-1; D gene unclear. The CDR3 sequence is 14 residues long. Per the germline V gene, CDR1 is MDHEN and CDR2 is SYDVKM. Trimming left V 3 bases short and J 11 bases short, with 19 bases between. The CDR3 bases are TGTGCCAGCAGTTTGGGAGGTTCGGTTCGAGCGGCTTTCTTT. Amino acid sequence: CASSLGGSVRAAFF.

The chain uses TRBV6-4 and TRBJ1-1; 7 positions match TRBD1. Germline CDR1 MRHNA, CDR2 SNTAGT. Unmatched junction bases numbered 7, after V lost 6 bases and J lost 3 bases. The CDR3 contains 14 residues. CDR3 loop: CASRNTGADTEAFF. The CDR3 nucleotides read TGTGCCAGCAGAAATACAGGGGCTGACACTGAAGCTTTCTTT.

The chain is built from TRBV6-6 and TRBJ2-3, with 10 bases fitting TRBD1. The CDR3 spans 14 residues. CDR1 is MNHNY and CDR2 is SVGAGI in the germline V gene (reference sequence). Losses at the gene ends were 7 bases for V and 5 bases for J; bases not matched to a gene: 6. The CDR3 DNA reads as TGTGCCAGCAAAAGACAGGGGGCCCGAGATACGCAGTATTTT. It specifies CASKRQGARDTQYF.

The J gene is TRBJ2-3, the V gene TRBV30; 7 bases align to TRBD1. CDR1 GTSNPN and CDR2 SVGIG come from the germline V gene (reference sequence). This CDR3 region has 13 residues. J gave up 6 bases and V 4 bases, and 7 bases lay outside the gene matches. CDR3 DNA: TGTGCCTGGAATGTAAACAGGGGTGATACGCAGTATTTT. Amino acids: CAWNVNRGDTQYF. The full variable domain, rest sourced from reference TRBV30 and TRBJ2-3, is SQTIHQWPATLVQPVGSPLSLECTVEGTSNPNLYWYRQAAGRGLQLLFYSVGIGQISSEVPQNLSASRPQDRQFILSSKKLLLSDSGFYLCAWNVNRGDTQYFGPGTRLTVL.

This clone was seen only a few times. This chain uses TRBV2 with TRBJ2-5; 11 bases align to TRBD2. The germline gives CDR1 SNHLY, CDR2 FYNNEI. V lost 6 bases, J lost 5 bases, and 8 bases stayed unmatched. The CDR3 is made up of 15 amino acids. CDR3 sequence: CASRAGLAVRETQYF. For the CDR3, the DNA is TGTGCCAGCAGAGCGGGACTAGCGGTACGGGAGACCCAGTACTTC.

The chain carries TRBV3-1 (or the pseudogene TRBV3-2) and TRBJ2-2; 9 bases fit TRBD2. The CDR3 sequence is 14 residues long. The V gene end was trimmed by 6 bases and the J gene end by 5 bases; junction bases not matched to a gene: 4. Germline-derived CDR1 and CDR2 are LGHDT and YNNKEL (reference sequence). In nucleotides, the CDR3 is TGTGCCAGCAGTCTGACTAGCGGAACCGGGGAGCTGTTTTTT. Amino acid sequence: CASSLTSGTGELFF.

This clone has a single count. This chain joins TRBV25-1 and TRBJ2-1, with 7 bases lining up with TRBD1. The ends lost 3 bases at V and 3 bases at J; junction bases unmatched: 8. The CDR3 runs 16 residues. Per the germline V gene, CDR1 is MGHDK and CDR2 is SYGVNS. CDR3 sequence: CASSDLTGVDYNEQFF. As DNA, the CDR3 is TGTGCCAGCAGTGACCTTACAGGGGTCGACTACAATGAGCAGTTCTTC.

The genes are TRBV7-8 and TRBJ2-2, with TRBD2 identical over 8 bases. In germline, CDR1 is SGHVS, CDR2 FQNEAQ. The CDR3 loop spans 17 amino acids. Trimming cost V 1 base and J 4 bases; bases outside gene matches: 8. The DNA of the CDR3 is TGTGCCAGCAGCTTAGTGGAGACTAGCGTATTCACCGGGGAGCTGTTTTTT. Its translation is CASSLVETSVFTGELFF.

The table lists this clone with a few counts. The V call is TRBV7-9, the J call TRBJ2-7, with 9 bases aligning to TRBD1. The germline V gene encodes CDR1 SEHNR and CDR2 FQNEAQ (reference sequence). J lost 7 bases, V lost 4 bases, and 5 bases had no gene match. This CDR3 has 13 amino acids. The CDR3 region has the DNA TGTGCCAGCAGCTCAGGGACAGGGAGGGAGCAGTACTTC. Its protein is CASSSGTGREQYF.